The next 27 T cell receptor beta chains were all read from a single sample in a study of regulatory T cells in long-lasting Graves disease. This sample's time point: persistent/refractory GD, antithyroid drugs over 5 years with positive TRAb. From RNA extracted from PBMCs, the TCR library was made. TCR beta libraries were built with iRepertoire HTBI primers and Arm-PCR of CDR3 regions. MiXCR, run by TCRdb on the multiplex PCR reads, gives a single entry per CDR3 protein. Of a few hundred thousand distinct CDR3 sequences detected, around 24% appear once; the ten largest clones hold approximately 28%. The sequences come from peripheral blood mononuclear cells (PBMCs), collected when the disease was refractory, from a patient treated with antithyroid drugs. These receptors were collected from a female donor with Graves disease.

V gene TRBV20-1 combines with J gene TRBJ2-7; D possibly corresponds to TRBD2 (5 bases). There are 14 residues in the CDR3. Germline loops: CDR1 DFQATT, CDR2 SNEGSKA (reference sequence). The ends were cut back, 3 bases at V and 2 bases at J, with 14 bases in the middle. CDR3 coding DNA: TGCAGTGCTAGGAGGGCGGCCAGTCCCTACGAGCAGTACTTC. Translating it yields CSARRAASPYEQYF.

The chain links TRBV29-1 to TRBJ2-5; D is uncertain. The assigned J gene may be wrong: the sequence end matches TRBJ2-1 better. CDR1 SQVTM and CDR2 ANQGSEA come from the germline V gene. The CDR3 loop spans 14 amino acids. CDR3: CSVEAGTVWGEQFF. The CDR3 DNA reads as TGCAGCGTTGAAGCTGGAACTGTCTGGGGTGAGCAGTTCTTC.

This clonotype has a count of ten or more. The chain carries TRBV7-2 and TRBJ1-5; TRBD1 matches 8 bases. The trim removed 0 bases at V and 0 bases at J, leaving 1 base unmatched. The CDR3 is 16 amino acids. Germline CDR1 reads SGHTA; CDR2 reads FQGNSA. CDR3 amino acids: CASSLATGGSNQPQHF. CDR3 nucleotides: TGTGCCAGCAGCTTAGCAACAGGGGGTAGCAATCAGCCCCAGCATTTT.

In its sample, this clonotype was seen many times. The genes are TRBV28 and TRBJ1-5; the D gene is possibly TRBD1 (5 bases). The germline CDR1 and CDR2 sequences are MDHEN and SYDVKM. CDR3 size: 14 residues. V lost 6 bases, J lost 3 bases, and 12 bases lay in between. This CDR3 reads CASRETELNQPQHF. As DNA, the CDR3 is TGTGCCAGCAGGGAGACAGAACTCAATCAGCCCCAGCATTTT.

This clonotype was seen more than once but under ten times. The gene calls are TRBV19 and TRBJ1-1, with D unresolved. This CDR3 has 12 residues. V dropped 3 bases and J dropped 5 bases, with 7 bases sitting between them. Germline V gives CDR1 LNHDA, CDR2 SQIVND (reference sequence). The CDR3 here is CASSIPGTEAFF. The CDR3 coding sequence is TGTGCCAGTAGTATCCCGGGTACTGAAGCTTTCTTT. Full variable domain (outside the CDR3, taken from reference TRBV19 and TRBJ1-1): DGGITQSPKYLFRKEGQNVTLSCEQNLNHDAMYWYRQDPGQGLRLIYYSQIVNDFQKGDIAEGYSVSREKKESFPLTVTSAQKNPTAFYLCASSIPGTEAFFGQGTRLTVV.

The chain combines TRBV19 with TRBJ2-6; tentative D call: TRBD1 (6 bases). V lost 6 bases and J 0 bases, leaving 18 bases between the germline ends. This CDR3 is built from 18 residues. Germline V gene sequence: CDR1 LNHDA, CDR2 SQIVND (reference sequence). CDR3 nucleotides: TGTGCCAGTAGCCTCCTCTGGTCCAGGGGCTCTGGGGCCAACGTCCTGACTTTC. It translates to CASSLLWSRGSGANVLTF.

This clonotype was seen at least ten times. This chain uses TRBV20-1 with TRBJ2-7; either TRBD1 or TRBD2 may fit D (5 bases each). V lost 3 bases, J lost 6 bases, and 21 bases lay in between. The CDR3 runs to 15 residues. Germline loops: CDR1 DFQATT, CDR2 SNEGSKA (reference sequence). CDR3 sequence (DNA): TGCAGTGCTAGGCCCCCTGGGGGTAGCCTAGCCGAGCAGTACTTC. Translating gives CSARPPGGSLAEQYF.

The chain has TRBV20-1 and TRBJ1-1, with 8 bases aligning to TRBD1. The CDR3 spans 13 residues. V shed 5 bases and J 0 bases; nucleotides not matched to a gene: 2. Germline assignment: CDR1 DFQATT and CDR2 SNEGSKA (reference sequence). The DNA for the CDR3 is TGCAGTGCTGGGGGACAGGTGAACACTGAAGCTTTCTTT. Translation: CSAGGQVNTEAFF.

The chain recombines TRBV5-5 with TRBJ1-4, with 10 bases matching TRBD1. Germline CDR1 and CDR2: SGHKS and YYEKEE (reference sequence). CDR3 size: 16 residues. V lost 4 bases, J lost 0 bases, and 3 bases stayed unmatched. The CDR3 DNA follows: TGTGCCAGCAGCAGGGACAGGGGTACAACTAATGAAAAACTGTTTTTT. It codes for CASSRDRGTTNEKLFF.

The table lists this clonotype with many counts. V is TRBV2 and J is TRBJ2-2; TRBD2 matches at 9 bases. V lost 7 bases to trimming and J lost 2 bases; unmatched junction nucleotides: 5. The CDR3 has 15 amino acids. The germline V gene encodes CDR1 SNHLY and CDR2 FYNNEI. The CDR3 DNA sequence: TGTGCCAGCAACCAGCGGGAGGTCAACACCGGGGAGCTGTTTTTT. It is translated as CASNQREVNTGELFF. Full variable domain (remainder filled in from reference TRBV2 and TRBJ2-2): EPEVTQTPSHQVTQMGQEVILRCVPISNHLYFYWYRQILGQKVEFLVSFYNNEISEKSEIFDDQFSVERPDGSNFTLKIRSTKLEDSAMYFCASNQREVNTGELFFGEGSRLTVL.

The rearrangement links TRBV7-3 to TRBJ2-5; D uncertain. V gave up 2 bases and J gave up 2 bases, with 6 bases separating them. This CDR3 contains 13 residues. Per germline, CDR1 SGHTA and CDR2 FQGTGA. CDR3: CASSLSVQETQYF. CDR3 coding DNA: TGTGCCAGCAGCTTATCGGTACAAGAGACCCAGTACTTC.

This clonotype was seen more than once but under ten times. At one of its ends the junction is not consistent with the germline gene, which may arise from a read error. This chain uses TRBV18 with TRBJ2-7; 8 positions match TRBD1. The germline CDR1 and CDR2 sequences are KGHSH and LQKENI. The length of the CDR3 is 13 residues. Here the CDR3 reads CASSPQGDHEQYF. The CDR3 DNA reads TGTGCCAGCTCTCCACAGGGGGACCACGAGCAGTACTTC.

The chain recombines TRBV6-1 with TRBJ2-7; weak D call: TRBD2 (5 bases). Trimming left V 7 bases short and J 2 bases short, with 15 bases between. This CDR3 has 14 amino acids. Germline loops: CDR1 MNHNS, CDR2 SASEGT. The CDR3 DNA is TGTGCCAGCAAACCGGGAATTAGTCCCTACGAGCAGTACTTC. Translation gives CASKPGISPYEQYF.

This clonotype showed up just once. The chain has TRBV28 and TRBJ2-3, with 8 bases that match TRBD2. Germline assignment: CDR1 MDHEN and CDR2 SYDVKM. This CDR3 has 14 amino acids. The J segment lost 2 bases and the V segment lost 9 bases, leaving 7 bases of the junction unmatched. The CDR3, as DNA: TGTGCCAGTAAAACGGGAGGGACCACAGATACGCAGTATTTT. This encodes CASKTGGTTDTQYF.

This clonotype was recorded many times. This chain links TRBV2 with TRBJ2-2, with TRBD1 identical over 7 bases. This CDR3 contains 15 residues. Per the germline V gene, CDR1 is SNHLY and CDR2 is FYNNEI. The V segment lost 8 bases and the J segment 1 base; nucleotides outside the gene matches: 7. The CDR3 reads CASGGQDLNTGELFF. In DNA form, the CDR3 reads TGTGCCAGCGGAGGACAGGACCTGAACACCGGGGAGCTGTTTTTT.

This clonotype has a handful of counts. The chain carries TRBV20-1 and TRBJ2-7; TRBD2 agrees at 14 bases. The V segment lost 7 bases and the J segment 1 base; nucleotides outside the gene matches: 3. The CDR3 spans 14 residues. The germline CDR1 and CDR2 sequences are DFQATT and SNEGSKA (reference sequence). The CDR3 DNA sequence: TGCAGTGTTCGGACTAGCGGGAGGTCCTACGAGCAGTACTTC. As protein: CSVRTSGRSYEQYF.

This clonotype has more than one count but fewer than ten. This rearrangement joins TRBV6-1 to TRBJ2-7; no clear D. Germline V gene data show CDR1 as MNHNS and CDR2 as SASEGT. This CDR3 is built from 15 residues. The V end was cut by 6 bases, the J end by 0 bases, with 15 bases between. In DNA, the CDR3 is TGTGCCAGCAGAAAACTCCCTACTACCTCCTACGAGCAGTACTTC. This codes for CASRKLPTTSYEQYF.

The chain has TRBV5-1 and TRBJ1-6, with TRBD1 identical over 7 bases. The germline gives CDR1 SGHRS, CDR2 YFSETQ. The CDR3 consists of 15 residues. V gave up 0 bases and J gave up 6 bases; unmatched junction bases: 3. CDR3 sequence: CASSLEGQRNSPLHF. CDR3 DNA: TGCGCCAGCAGCTTGGAGGGACAGCGTAATTCACCCCTCCACTTT.

V and J are TRBV6-2 or TRBV6-3 and TRBJ2-1; 12 bases fit TRBD1. Germline V lookup: CDR1 MNHEY, CDR2 SVGEGT. The junction had 9 bases not matched to a gene; V was cut back by 5 bases and J by 1 base. The CDR3 length is 18 residues. The CDR3 bases are TGTGCCAGCAGTCCGGGGACAGGGGGCCCTGTTTCCTACAATGAGCAGTTCTTC. Its protein is CASSPGTGGPVSYNEQFF.

This clonotype occurred a few times. V is TRBV18 and J is TRBJ2-5, with D hard to call. The CDR3 runs 14 residues. Germline V gene lookup returns CDR1 KGHSH and CDR2 LQKENI. Between the trimmed V and J ends, which lost 2 bases and 1 base, there was a span of 8 bases. The CDR3 DNA follows: TGTGCCAGCTCACCAACCCCGTCCCAAGAGACCCAGTACTTC. It is translated as CASSPTPSQETQYF.

This clonotype was recorded at least ten times. The rearrangement joins TRBV7-2 to TRBJ2-5; TRBD1 matches at 9 bases. The germline V gene has CDR1 SGHTA and CDR2 FQGNSA. Trimming took 5 bases from V and 4 from J; bases not matched to a gene: 5. This CDR3 is built from 14 residues. The CDR3: CASSPGQGPETQYF. DNA for the CDR3: TGTGCCAGCAGCCCCGGACAGGGGCCAGAGACCCAGTACTTC.

A few counts support this clonotype. The chain uses TRBV7-9 and TRBJ1-5; 7 bases map to TRBD1. V shed 5 bases and J 7 bases; nucleotides not matched to a gene: 5. The CDR3 runs to 13 residues. Germline CDR1 is SEHNR and CDR2 is FQNEAQ (reference sequence). The CDR3 nucleotides read TGTGCCAGCAGCGGAACAGGGGACCAGCCCCAGCATTTT. Translating gives CASSGTGDQPQHF. The whole variable domain, remainder taken from reference TRBV7-9 and TRBJ1-5, is DTGVSQNPRHKITKRGQNVTFRCDPISEHNRLYWYRQTLGQGPEFLTYFQNEAQLEKSRLLSDRFSAERPKGSFSTLEIQRTEQGDSAMYLCASSGTGDQPQHFGDGTRLSIL.

This clonotype has more than one count but fewer than ten. The CDR3 end shows no conserved phenylalanine or tryptophan, and so a read error is likely. The rearrangement uses TRBV29-1 and TRBJ1-1; D uncertain. The CDR3 contains 13 residues. Trimming shortened V by 7 bases and J by 0 bases, and 12 bases separated the two germline ends. In germline, CDR1 is SQVTM, CDR2 ANQGSEA. The CDR3 DNA is TGCAGCGGATCATTAGGGCTGAACACTGAAGCTTTCCTT. Its protein is CSGSLGLNTEAFL.

This rearrangement joins TRBV5-6 to TRBJ1-2; TRBD1 matches at 8 bases. CDR3 size: 15 residues. Trimming at V came to 4 bases and at J to 4 bases, leaving 9 bases not matched to a gene. Germline CDR1 and CDR2: SGHDT and YYEEEE. CDR3 in amino acids: CASSRSGQGLYGYTF. The DNA of the CDR3 is TGTGCCAGCAGCCGGTCAGGACAGGGACTCTATGGCTACACCTTC.

A few counts support this clonotype. The V and J genes are TRBV25-1 and TRBJ2-5; 9 nucleotides agree with TRBD1. The CDR3 is 16 residues long. Germline CDR1 is MGHDK and CDR2 is SYGVNS. Trimming cost V 6 bases and J 5 bases; bases outside gene matches: 13. The chain's CDR3 is CASSRDREPSAETQYF. The CDR3 region has the DNA TGTGCCAGCAGCCGGGACAGGGAACCCTCTGCGGAGACCCAGTACTTC.

The sample holds one count of this clonotype. This chain uses TRBV28 with TRBJ2-6; D perhaps matches TRBD1 (6 bases). Per the germline V gene, CDR1 is MDHEN and CDR2 is SYDVKM. The CDR3 totals 15 residues. V dropped 8 bases and J dropped 2 bases, with 13 bases sitting between them. The CDR3 protein is CASPYEGAGANVLTF. CDR3 coding DNA: TGTGCCAGCCCCTACGAGGGGGCTGGGGCCAACGTCCTGACTTTC. Complete variable domain (other parts from reference TRBV28 and TRBJ2-6): DVKVTQSSRYLVKRTGEKVFLECVQDMDHENMFWYRQDPGLGLRLIYFSYDVKMKEKGDIPEGYSVSREKKERFSLILESASTNQTSMYLCASPYEGAGANVLTFGAGSRLTVL.

This clonotype was seen only once. The V call is TRBV7-3, the J call TRBJ2-1, with 8 bases that match TRBD2. This CDR3 spans 15 amino acids. Germline V gene data show CDR1 as SGHTA and CDR2 as FQGTGA. The trim removed 1 base at V and 9 bases at J, leaving 8 bases unmatched. The CDR3 DNA sequence: TGTGCCAGCAGCTTAATTCCGGGAGGGCCGGTTGAGCAGTTCTTC. Its protein product is CASSLIPGGPVEQFF.